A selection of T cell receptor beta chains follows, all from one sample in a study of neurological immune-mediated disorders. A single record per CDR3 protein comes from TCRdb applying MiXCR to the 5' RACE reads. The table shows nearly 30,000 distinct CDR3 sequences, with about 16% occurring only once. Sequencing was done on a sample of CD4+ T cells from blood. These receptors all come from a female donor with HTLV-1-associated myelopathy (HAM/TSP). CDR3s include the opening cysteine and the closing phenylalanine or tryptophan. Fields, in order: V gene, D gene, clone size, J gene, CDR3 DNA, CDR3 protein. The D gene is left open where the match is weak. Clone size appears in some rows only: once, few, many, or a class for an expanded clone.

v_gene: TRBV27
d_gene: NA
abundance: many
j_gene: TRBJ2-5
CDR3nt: TGTGCCAATCAAGAGACCCAGTACTTC
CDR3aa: CANQETQYF

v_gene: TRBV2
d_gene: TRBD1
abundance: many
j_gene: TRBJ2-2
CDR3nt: TGTGCCAGCAGTAGTGACAGGGGTGTCACCGGGGAGCTGTTTTTT
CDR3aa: CASSSDRGVTGELFF

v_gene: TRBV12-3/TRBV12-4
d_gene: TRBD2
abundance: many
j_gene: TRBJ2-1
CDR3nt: TGTGCCAGCAGTCTCGGGACTAGCGGGGGGGTTGAGCAGTTCTTC
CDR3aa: CASSLGTSGGVEQFF

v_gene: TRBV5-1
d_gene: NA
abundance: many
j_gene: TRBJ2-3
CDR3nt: TGCGCCAGCAGCCCAGGACGTACAGATACGCAGTATTTT
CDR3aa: CASSPGRTDTQYF

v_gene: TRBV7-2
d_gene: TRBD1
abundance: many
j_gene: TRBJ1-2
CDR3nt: TGTGCCAGCAGCGCCTTTATAACAGGGGGCTTTGGCTACACCTTC
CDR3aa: CASSAFITGGFGYTF

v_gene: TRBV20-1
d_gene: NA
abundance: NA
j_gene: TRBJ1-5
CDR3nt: TGCAGTGCTAGAGATGTGGGGGACCGCAATCAGCCCCAGCATTTT
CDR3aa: CSARDVGDRNQPQHF

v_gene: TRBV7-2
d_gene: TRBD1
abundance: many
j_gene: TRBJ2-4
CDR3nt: TGTGCCAGCAGCTTAGTAGGACAGGGGGAAAACATTCAGTACTTC
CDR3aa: CASSLVGQGENIQYF

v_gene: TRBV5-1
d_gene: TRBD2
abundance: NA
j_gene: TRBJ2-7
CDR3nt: TGCACAAGCAGCTTAAGTCCGAGCGGGACGTCTTACGAGCAGTACTTC
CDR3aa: CTSSLSPSGTSYEQYF

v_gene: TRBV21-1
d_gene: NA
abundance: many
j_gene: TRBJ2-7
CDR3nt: TGTGCCAGCATCCGACAGGGTCCCTACGAGCAGTACTTC
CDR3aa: CASIRQGPYEQYF

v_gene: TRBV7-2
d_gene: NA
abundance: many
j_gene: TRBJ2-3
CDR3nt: TGTGCCAGCAGCTTAAAGGATGGGGGATCAGATACGCAGTATTTT
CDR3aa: CASSLKDGGSDTQYF

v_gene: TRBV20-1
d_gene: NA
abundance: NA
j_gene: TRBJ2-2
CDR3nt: TGCAGTGCTATTCGGTCTTCTGGGGAGCTGTTTTTT
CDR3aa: CSAIRSSGELFF

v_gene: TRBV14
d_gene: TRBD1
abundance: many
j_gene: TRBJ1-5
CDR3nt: TGTGCCAGCAGCCAAGAGTTCGACAGGGGTGGCAATCAGCCCCAGCATTTT
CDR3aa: CASSQEFDRGGNQPQHF

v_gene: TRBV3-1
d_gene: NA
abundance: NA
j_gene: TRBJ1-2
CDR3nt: TGTGCCAGCAGCCCGAACAGGGCTAACTATGGCTACACCTTC
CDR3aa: CASSPNRANYGYTF

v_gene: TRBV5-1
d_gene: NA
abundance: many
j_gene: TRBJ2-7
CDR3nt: TGCGCCAGCAGCTCGAGGGGGGAAGTCTACGAGCAGTACTTC
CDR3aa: CASSSRGEVYEQYF

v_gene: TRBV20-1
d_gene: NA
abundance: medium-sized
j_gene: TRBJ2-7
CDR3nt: TGCAGTGCTAGTTGGGGGAGCTCCTACGAGCAGTACTTC
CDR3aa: CSASWGSSYEQYF

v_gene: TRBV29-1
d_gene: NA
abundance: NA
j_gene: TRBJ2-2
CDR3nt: TGCAGCGTCCTGGCAGAGAACACCGGGGAGCTGTTTTTT
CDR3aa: CSVLAENTGELFF

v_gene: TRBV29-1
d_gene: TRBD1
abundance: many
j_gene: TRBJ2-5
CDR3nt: TGCAGCGTTGACGCTGGACAGGGTTGGTACTTC
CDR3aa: CSVDAGQGWYF

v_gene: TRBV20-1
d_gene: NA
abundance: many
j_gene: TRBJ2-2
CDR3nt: TGCAGTGCTAGAGATATCTTCTACAACACCGGGGAGCTGTTTTTT
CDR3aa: CSARDIFYNTGELFF

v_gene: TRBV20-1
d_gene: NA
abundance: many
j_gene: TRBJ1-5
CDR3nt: TGCAGTGCTAGAGATGCGGGTCCAGAGGAGAACCAGCATTTT
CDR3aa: CSARDAGPEENQHF

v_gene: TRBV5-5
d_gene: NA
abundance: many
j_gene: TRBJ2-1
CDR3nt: TGTGCCAGCAGCTTACCAGCGGCCTCCTACAATGAGCAGTTCTTC
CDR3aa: CASSLPAASYNEQFF

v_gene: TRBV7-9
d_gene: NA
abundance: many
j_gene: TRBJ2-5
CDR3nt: TGTGCCAGCAGCTTAAACTTGCGGCAAGAGACCCAGTACTTC
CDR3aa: CASSLNLRQETQYF

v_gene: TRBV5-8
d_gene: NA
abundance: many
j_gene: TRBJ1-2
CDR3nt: TGTGCCAGCCTACTCCTGGGCACCAACTATGGCTACACCTTC
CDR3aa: CASLLLGTNYGYTF

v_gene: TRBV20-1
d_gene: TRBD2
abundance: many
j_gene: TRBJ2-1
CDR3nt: TGCAGTGCCAGACTAGCGGGAGCCGGGTATGAGCAGTTCTTC
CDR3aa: CSARLAGAGYEQFF

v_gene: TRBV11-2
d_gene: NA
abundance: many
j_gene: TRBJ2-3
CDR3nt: TGTGCCAGCAGCTTAGACCCAGGGAGGACAGATACGCAGTATTTT
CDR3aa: CASSLDPGRTDTQYF

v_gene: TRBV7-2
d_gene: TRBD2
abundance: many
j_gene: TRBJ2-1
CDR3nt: TGTGCCAGCAGCTTCGCGGGAGGATACTACAATGAGCAGTTCTTC
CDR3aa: CASSFAGGYYNEQFF

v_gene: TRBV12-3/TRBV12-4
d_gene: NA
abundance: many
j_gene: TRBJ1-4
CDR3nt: TGTGCCAGCAGTTTCGGGCCGGGGAATGAAAAACTGTTTTTT
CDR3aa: CASSFGPGNEKLFF

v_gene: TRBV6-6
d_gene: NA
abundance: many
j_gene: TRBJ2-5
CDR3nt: TGTGCCAGCAGTTGGGGGCGGCAAGAGACCCAGTACTTC
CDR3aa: CASSWGRQETQYF

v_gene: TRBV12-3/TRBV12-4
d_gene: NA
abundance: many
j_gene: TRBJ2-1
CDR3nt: TGTGCCAGCCACCCACGGGCGGGTGAGCAGTTCTTC
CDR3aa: CASHPRAGEQFF